This TCR beta chain is drawn from a study of T cells in Graves' hyperthyroidism and ophthalmopathy (dated by TCRdb to the late 2010s). Describing the broader study: Peripheral blood was collected at initial diagnosis, before any treatment. To identify TCR V-J signatures that set the groups apart, the researchers used a discovery cohort of about a hundred patients, made up of around 42 with Graves' ophthalmopathy and 57 with stable Graves' hyperthyroidism. Prospective prediction of ophthalmopathy was tested in an independent validation cohort of 18 to 20 hyperthyroidism patients and roughly 16 patients who later progressed to ophthalmopathy. The 100 discovery patients were divided at random into training and test sets in a 7:3 ratio. In addition, the study compared T-cell repertoires in thyroid tissue and in blood from roughly 6 Graves' hyperthyroidism patients. Following sampling, methimazole starting at 30 mg daily was given to hyperthyroidism patients, and high-dose intravenous methylprednisolone was given to ophthalmopathy patients. The paper reports TCR Vbeta CDR3 sequencing of roughly 140 peripheral blood samples: around 45 ophthalmopathy, approximately 74 hyperthyroidism and about 17 progressor patients. The research as a whole found: In validation, the model predicted progression to ophthalmopathy a median of around six months before onset, with about 70% sensitivity and 72.22% specificity. In cross-validation, a model built on a 13 V-J signature told ophthalmopathy apart from stable hyperthyroidism with 85% to 90% sensitivity and roughly 83% specificity, and in testing the same model reached 80%/75%. Sample size was not statistically predetermined, and investigators were not blinded to group allocation. Most expanded thyroid clonotypes (frequency above 0.001) were also found in blood, which suggests that blood repertoires may mirror thyroid immune responses.

Amplification of TCR beta CDR3 regions was carried out from RNA transcripts. The TCR CDR3 was subjected to a first round of RT-PCR using the HTBI primer set and the Qiagen OneStep RT-PCR kit. The libraries were constructed in a second round of multiplex PCR and then size-selected and purified. Libraries were sequenced paired-end with 100 bp reads on an Illumina HiSeq2000. Turning to the authors' computational methods: SOAPnuke was used to process the raw data, throwing out any read that contained adapters or uncalled bases, had a mean Phred below 15, or lacked an exact constant-primer or identifier match. High-quality paired reads were merged with COPE v1.2.5, and unique nucleotide sequences were defined as clonotypes. Clonotypes were aligned to IMGT TRBV, TRBD and TRBJ reference segments using MiTCR v1.1. The analysis was restricted to V-J combinations with a frequency above 0.0001, which together covered 99.2% of the repertoires. A TCS score was defined as the ratio of F50 (clonal expansion) to E x V (chaos), with BLOSUM62-based TCRdist applied between CDR3 peptides within each V-J. Welch's t-statistics and random forest reduced 450 to 600 V-J features to roughly 13, which were used in a naive Bayes classifier (R e1071). TCRdb itself trimmed the public reads at Q25 with fastp, ran MiXCR and retained productive beta chains. Merged by CDR3 protein, the rows form single entries marked with the most common genes and DNA. TCRdb, not the authors, supplied the V and J calls. Across this sample there are over 300,000 distinct CDR3 sequences, with approximately 15% seen only once. The biggest ten clones account for 30% to 35% of the sample.

Ophthalmopathy patients had moderately to severely active disease, Clinical Activity Score of at least 3, NOSPECS grade of at least 4, and duration under 3 months. Any patient with an uncontrolled infection, another autoimmune disease, pregnancy or lactation was excluded. Clinical symptoms, serum thyroxine and TRAb, thyroid ultrasound, and orbital computed tomography formed the basis for the diagnoses. PBMCs were isolated from around 10 ml of fresh peripheral blood by Ficoll-Paque density gradient centrifugation. Total RNA was extracted with Trizol reagent, and quality was checked on an Agilent 2100 Bioanalyzer. Trimming leaves V shorter by 0 bases and J shorter by 5 bases, with the junction holding 2 bases beyond the gene matches. CDR1 SGDLS and CDR2 YYNGEE were looked up in the germline V gene. Its CDR3 holds 15 amino acids, cysteine through phenylalanine. CDR3 DNA only is kept here, 45 bases in frame from base 1.

The table lists this clonotype with a few counts. Its antigen is not yet known. Base qualities are not recorded, but no much larger clone differs from it by a single base. Recombination joined TRBV9 with TRBJ2-1, with 10 bases matching TRBD1. Specimen: blood. This receptor was obtained from a woman aged 40 to 49 with Graves' ophthalmopathy. The DNA reads TGTGCCAGCAGCGTAGTGGGACAGGGGAACAATGAGCAGTTCTTC. Translation gives CASSVVGQGNNEQFF. Supplemented by the reference TRBV9 and TRBJ2-1 proteins around the CDR3, the complete variable domain is DSGVTQTPKHLITATGQRVTLRCSPRSGDLSVYWYQQSLDQGLQFLIQYYNGEERAKGNILERFSAQQFPDLHSELNLSSLELGDSALYFCASSVVGQGNNEQFFGPGTRLTVL.